This note documents a single T cell receptor beta chain sequence. Its matching antigen is unknown. Treatment defined: around 19 received Ad26.COV2.S at low or high dose, single or two shots; roughly 5 received placebo; per-sample allocation not given. After the first vaccine or placebo injection, samples were drawn on day 63. Measured with immunoSEQ multiplex PCR; TCRdb has only the in-frame clones, and not every one. Counted here are about 400,000 clones, about four fifths occurring once; the ten biggest clones make up approximately 7.8%. This sample was included in a study of Ad26.COV2.S vaccination and SARS-CoV-2 variants. Looking at the study overall: Once, or twice with 56 days between doses, Ad26.COV2.S was given intramuscularly.

Study results and limitations: After vaccination, substantial breadth of spike-specific CD8+ and CD4+ responses was reported.

Trimming left V 0 bases short and J 2 bases short, with 19 bases between. Germline CDR1 SGDLS, CDR2 YYNGEE. This CDR3 spans 18 amino acids. The V gene is TRBV9, the J gene TRBJ2-3; D may match TRBD1 or TRBD2 (6 bases each). The clonotype was recovered from a person aged 18-65 years who received the Ad26.COV2.S COVID-19 vaccine or a placebo. Sequenced here: peripheral blood, sampled in a trial of Ad26.COV2.S vaccine versus placebo. CDR3 amino acids: CASSVEGGGTTYTDTQYF. For the CDR3, the DNA is TGTGCCAGCAGCGTAGAAGGAGGGGGGACCACTTACACAGATACGCAGTATTTT.